The 5 T cell receptor beta chains in this list originate from one sample, sequenced in a study of blood T cell repertoires in COVID-19. Assay used: immunoSEQ multiplex PCR; TCRdb lists only in-frame clones, some missing. This sample has over 250,000 clones, with around nine tenths found just once. The specimen sequenced was PBMCs or T cells enriched from blood (not recorded which). These receptors were collected from a woman aged 25 to 39 who had recovered from COVID-19.

The chain couples TRBV18 to TRBJ2-5; unclear D gene. Germline lookup yields CDR1 KGHSH and CDR2 LQKENI. This CDR3 is built from 16 residues. With 0 bases removed from V and 0 bases from J, the gap between germline ends came to 11 bases. The CDR3 DNA reads TGTGCCAGCTCACCACCGGAGAAAGTGTACCAAGAGACCCAGTACTTC. Translated, it gives CASSPPEKVYQETQYF.

This clone appeared a single time. The chain uses TRBV25-1 and TRBJ1-1, with TRBD1 matching 7 bases. There are 16 residues in the CDR3. The trim removed 4 bases at V and 9 bases at J, leaving 17 bases unmatched. Germline CDR1 and CDR2: MGHDK and SYGVNS. For the CDR3, the DNA is TGTGCCAGCAGTGGGGCTCTAGACGGGACAGAGATACAAGCTTTCTTT. This sequence encodes CASSGALDGTEIQAFF.

The rearrangement joins TRBV28 to TRBJ2-3; a possible D gene is TRBD1 (5 bases). CDR1 and CDR2 (germline): MDHEN, SYDVKM. This CDR3 contains 14 residues. Trimming took off 2 bases at V and 6 bases at J, with 12 bases between the two ends. As DNA, the CDR3 is TGTGCCAGCAGTTTAAGGACATCGGTGGATACGCAGTATTTT. Its protein is CASSLRTSVDTQYF.

The CDR3 coding sequence is TGTGCCTGGATCGGGGGGGGCACAGATACGCAGTATTTT. This translates into CAWIGGGTDTQYF. The chain is built from TRBV30 and TRBJ2-3, with 8 bases that match TRBD2. The CDR3 contains 13 residues. CDR1 is GTSNPN and CDR2 is SVGIG in the germline V gene (reference sequence). V lost 4 bases, J lost 1 base, and 1 base stayed unmatched.

This clone was picked up one time. This chain links TRBV7-3 with TRBJ2-5; TRBD2 matches at 15 bases. Per germline, CDR1 SGHTA and CDR2 FQGTGA. V trimming: 5 bases; J trimming: 5 bases; junction bases outside the gene matches: 6. The CDR3 is 16 residues long. CDR3 in DNA: TGTGCCAGCAGCCCGGGACTAGCGGGAGGATTTGAGACCCAGTACTTC. This translates into CASSPGLAGGFETQYF. The full variable domain, in which reference TRBV7-3 and TRBJ2-5 provide the parts outside the CDR3, is GAGVSQTPSNKVTEKGKYVELRCDPISGHTALYWYRQSLGQGPEFLIYFQGTGAADDSGLPNDRFFAVRPEGSVSTLKIQRTERGDSAVYLCASSPGLAGGFETQYFGPGTRLLVL.